This TCR beta chain comes out of a study of blood T cell repertoires in COVID-19 (dated by TCRdb to 2019 to 2021). In terms of the full investigation: Samples from collaborators originated in the United States, Italy and Spain and spanned both the acute and convalescent phases of COVID-19. The material from the prospective study consisted of cDNA or gDNA derived from T cells, B-cell-depleted T cells, or PBMCs. Subjects who had been exposed to COVID-19, were actively infected with it, or had recovered from it provided the deeply sampled blood TCRbeta repertoires that made up the dataset. The repertoires were made available in a free public database intended to serve as a resource for research on the immune response to SARS-CoV-2. The samples were drawn from the first 160 participants of the ongoing ImmuneRACE study and from under 1,500 subjects provided by 6 global collaborators. Nearly every sample came with metadata listing a de-identified subject ID, COVID-19 status, age in years and sex. HLA class I and class II types, where available, came from metadata supplied by the sample provider rather than from assay-based typing.

Participants in the prospective study were aged roughly 18 to 100 years, lived in about two dozen United States geographic areas, and enrolled through a virtual design. To assign participants to cohorts, the prospective study relied on clinical history that participants themselves reported in a screening survey and a study questionnaire. In the prospective study, whole blood, serum and a nasopharyngeal or oropharyngeal swab were collected from each participant by mobile phlebotomists. Prospective study participants could optionally give additional blood draws and questionnaires over an approximately two-month period. Prospective study blood samples were shipped either frozen or at room temperature before DNA extraction. TCRbeta CDR3 regions were amplified from genomic DNA by means of the immunoSEQ Assay, a bias-controlled multiplex PCR. The authors' analysis ran thus. Within the assay, amplification of reference gene primers was used to estimate how many nucleated cells each sample contained. To quantify the absolute abundance of each unique TCRbeta CDR3 rearrangement, sequence reads were collapsed and filtered. For each sample, productive Simpson clonality was calculated as the square root of Simpson's diversity index across productive rearrangements. TCRdb stores this immuneACCESS table with in-frame sequences only. Part of the clones is absent; in the studies checked, under half of the shortfall reflects unresolved V genes, and no reason is known for the rest. That table is the source of V, J and clone size, and D and trimming were worked out from the DNA. The table for this sample lists approximately 220,000 clones; roughly nine tenths of them were counted only once. Around 4.2% of the sample belongs to the ten largest clones.

A word on this clone: Its recognized antigen is unknown. It has no much larger one-base neighbor in the sample; base qualities were not kept.

Cut back by 2 bases and 2 bases, the V and J ends lie 16 bases apart. From the cysteine through the phenylalanine, the CDR3 covers 17 amino acids. Only the CDR3 DNA is retained, 51 bases long and in frame from the first base. Looking up the germline V gene yields CDR1 SGHRS and CDR2 YFSETQ. Study-level results and caveats: The amount of clinical and demographic metadata varied by source and participant and was provided uncurated.

This sequence uses TRBV5-1 and TRBJ2-2; the D region possibly corresponds to TRBD2 (6 bases align). This clonotype was obtained from a woman aged 25 to 39 with acute COVID-19. Sequences were obtained from PBMCs or T cells enriched from blood (not recorded which). The CDR3 sequence is CASSFRSTRGNTGELFF. The nucleotides read TGCGCCAGCAGCTTCCGGAGTACGCGGGGAAACACCGGGGAGCTGTTTTTT.